This section outlines one T cell receptor (beta chain) sequence together with its context. No antigen is known for it. With 5 bases clipped from V and 3 bases from J, the junction kept 7 bases outside the gene matches. The CDR3 spans 15 residues. CDR1 is SGHTA and CDR2 is FQGTGA in the germline V gene. This record belongs to a study of cytomegalovirus exposure and HLA in healthy donors. The study's findings and limits: Analyzed later, most CMV-associated TCR beta chains appeared HLA-restricted. A few V segments could not be told apart, such as TRBV6-2 and TRBV6-3, and were left out. Analysis performed later found 16,951 TCR beta sequences associated with HLA alleles at 0.05 false discovery rate.

PCR primers comprised 60 Vbeta and 13 Jbeta primers. TCRdb keeps only in-frame clones here, not all; method: immunoSEQ multiplex PCR. The data show under 200,000 clones, 84% seen once. The source of this sequence is a man aged 18-30 years in good health and CMV-seronegative. The genes are TRBV7-3 and TRBJ2-3; 8 nucleotides line up with TRBD2. Specimen: PBMCs. In DNA, the CDR3 is TGTGCCAGCAGCCCCGGGACTAGGCTAACAGATACGCAGTATTTT. Amino acid sequence: CASSPGTRLTDTQYF.